This TCR beta chain emerged from a study of T cell repertoires in cytomegalovirus infection. This clonotype was seen repeatedly, ten times or more. What it binds is unknown. Findings and limits, study-wide: Dominant in the ex vivo response were TCR beta clonotypes restricted by HLA-C and specific for CMV.

MiXCR, applied by TCRdb to the reads, yields one record per CDR3 protein. Of some 200,000 distinct CDR3 sequences in the sample, 9.5% were seen once. CDR3 length: 17 residues. Germline V gene sequence: CDR1 SGHVS, CDR2 FQNEAQ. Trimming cost V 0 bases and J 8 bases; bases outside gene matches: 6. The specimen sequenced was PBMCs. The chain carries TRBV7-8 and TRBJ2-1; TRBD2 aligns across 14 bases. The receptor comes from a human donor in good health (CMV status not recorded). Some clones in this sample may be carry-over from other donors' samples. The CDR3 spells CASSLARKTSGGDEQFF. In DNA, the CDR3 is TGTGCCAGCAGCTTAGCGAGGAAGACTAGCGGGGGGGATGAGCAGTTCTTC.